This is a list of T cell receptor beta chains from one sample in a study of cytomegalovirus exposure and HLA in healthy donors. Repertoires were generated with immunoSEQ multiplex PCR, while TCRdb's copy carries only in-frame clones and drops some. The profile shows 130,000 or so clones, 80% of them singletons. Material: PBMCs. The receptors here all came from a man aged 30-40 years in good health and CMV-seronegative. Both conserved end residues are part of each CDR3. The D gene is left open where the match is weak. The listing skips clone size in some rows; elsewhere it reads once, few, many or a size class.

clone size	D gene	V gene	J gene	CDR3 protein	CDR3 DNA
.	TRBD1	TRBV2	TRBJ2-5	CASIRGQEETQYF	TGTGCCAGCATAAGGGGGCAGGAAGAGACCCAGTACTTC
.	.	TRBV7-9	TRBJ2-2	CASSLVSGELFF	TGTGCCAGCAGCTTAGTATCCGGGGAGCTGTTTTTT
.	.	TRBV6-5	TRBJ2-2	CASSYTGWGELFF	TGTGCCAGCAGTTATACAGGGTGGGGGGAGCTGTTTTTT
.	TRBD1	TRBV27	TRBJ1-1	CASSLSPGTGNTEAFF	TGTGCCAGCAGTTTATCGCCCGGGACAGGCAACACTGAAGCTTTCTTT
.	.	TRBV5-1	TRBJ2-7	CASSGGSYEQYF	TGCGCCAGCAGCGGGGGGTCCTACGAGCAGTACTTC
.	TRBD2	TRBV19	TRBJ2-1	CASRPLAGGHNEQFF	TGTGCCAGTAGGCCACTAGCGGGGGGCCACAATGAGCAGTTCTTC
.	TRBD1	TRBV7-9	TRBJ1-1	CASSQTGDTEAFF	TGTGCCAGCAGCCAAACAGGGGACACTGAAGCTTTCTTT
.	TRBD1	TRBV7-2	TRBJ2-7	CASSLRQGAGQYF	TGTGCCAGCAGCTTACGGCAGGGGGCAGGGCAGTACTTC
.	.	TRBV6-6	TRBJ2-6	CASRRTVSGANGLTF	TGTGCCAGCCGCCGGACGGTCTCTGGGGCCAACGGCCTGACTTTC
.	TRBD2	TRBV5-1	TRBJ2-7	CASSGPGLAGNEQYF	TGCGCCAGCAGCGGACCGGGACTAGCGGGAAACGAGCAGTACTTC
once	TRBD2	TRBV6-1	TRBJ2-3	CASSEGIAGVSTDTQYF	TGTGCCAGCAGTGAAGGTATAGCGGGGGTTAGCACAGATACGCAGTATTTT
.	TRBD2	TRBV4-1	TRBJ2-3	CASSQAVGGGTDTQYF	TGCGCCAGCAGCCAAGCCGTCGGGGGGGGCACAGATACGCAGTATTTT
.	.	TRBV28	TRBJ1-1	CASSYSGSGNTEAFF	TGTGCCAGCAGTTATTCGGGCAGCGGGAACACTGAAGCTTTCTTT
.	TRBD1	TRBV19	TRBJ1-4	CASRDRGGEKLFF	TGTGCCAGTAGGGACAGGGGTGGCGAAAAACTGTTTTTT
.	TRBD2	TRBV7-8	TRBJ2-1	CASSSFPAGEAYNEQFF	TGTGCCAGCAGCTCATTCCCCGCGGGGGAGGCCTACAATGAGCAGTTCTTC
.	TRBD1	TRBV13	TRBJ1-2	CASSQGTGDGYTF	TGTGCCAGCAGCCAAGGGACAGGGGATGGCTACACCTTC
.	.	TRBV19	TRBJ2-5	CASSSLLQETQYF	TGTGCCAGTAGTAGTCTCCTCCAAGAGACCCAGTACTTC
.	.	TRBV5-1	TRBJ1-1	CASSPMGGRAFF	TGCGCCAGCAGCCCTATGGGGGGGAGGGCTTTCTTT
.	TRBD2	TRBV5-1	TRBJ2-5	CASSLASTSGQETQYF	TGCGCCAGCAGCTTGGCCAGCACTAGCGGTCAAGAGACCCAGTACTTC
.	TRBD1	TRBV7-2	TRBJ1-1	CASSLTGGANTEAFF	TGTGCCAGCAGCTTGACAGGGGGCGCAAACACTGAAGCTTTCTTT
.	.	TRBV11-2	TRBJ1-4	CASSRGLGEKLFF	TGTGCCAGCAGCCGCGGACTAGGTGAAAAACTGTTTTTT
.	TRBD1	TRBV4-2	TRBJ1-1	CASSQQGENTEAFF	TGTGCCAGCAGCCAGCAGGGGGAGAACACTGAAGCTTTCTTT
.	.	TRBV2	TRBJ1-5	CASSAQGSQPQHF	TGTGCCAGCAGTGCCCAGGGGTCTCAGCCCCAGCATTTT
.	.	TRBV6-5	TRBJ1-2	CASRDSGSNYGYTF	TGTGCCAGCAGGGACTCCGGGTCCAACTATGGCTACACCTTC
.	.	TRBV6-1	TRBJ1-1	CASSTGTKYTEAFF	TGTGCCAGCAGTACCGGGACAAAGTACACTGAAGCTTTCTTT
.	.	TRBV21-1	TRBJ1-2	CASTIRSDYYGYTF	TGTGCCAGCACCATCCGGTCCGACTATTATGGCTACACCTTC
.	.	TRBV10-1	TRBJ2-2	CASSEQGSNTGELFF	TGCGCCAGCAGTGAACAGGGCTCTAACACCGGGGAGCTGTTTTTT
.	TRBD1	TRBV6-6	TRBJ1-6	CASTSLRGQGSSPLHF	TGTGCCAGCACCAGTTTGCGCGGACAGGGGTCCTCACCCCTCCACTTT
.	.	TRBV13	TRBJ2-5	CASSPGGGGETQYF	TGTGCCAGCAGCCCGGGGGGCGGTGGAGAGACCCAGTACTTC
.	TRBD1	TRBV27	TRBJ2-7	CASSLSKDRNQIYEQYF	TGTGCCAGCAGTTTATCTAAGGACAGGAACCAAATATACGAGCAGTACTTC
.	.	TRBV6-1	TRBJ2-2	CASKARVWDTGELFF	TGTGCCAGCAAGGCGAGGGTATGGGACACCGGGGAGCTGTTTTTT
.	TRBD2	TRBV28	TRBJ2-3	CASSFGGAVRADTQYF	TGTGCCAGCAGTTTCGGGGGGGCCGTCCGGGCAGATACGCAGTATTTT
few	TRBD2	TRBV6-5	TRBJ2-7	CASSYGGGTYEQYF	TGTGCCAGCAGTTACGGGGGGGGAACTTACGAGCAGTACTTC
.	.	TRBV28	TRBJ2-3	CASGQGTDTQYF	TGTGCCAGCGGGCAAGGCACAGATACGCAGTATTTT
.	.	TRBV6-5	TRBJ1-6	CASNVRGKWNSPLHF	TGTGCCAGCAATGTCAGGGGAAAGTGGAATTCACCCCTCCACTTT
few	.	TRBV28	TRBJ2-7	CASSSKNRDHSYEQYF	TGTGCCAGCAGTTCTAAAAACAGGGATCACTCCTACGAGCAGTACTTC
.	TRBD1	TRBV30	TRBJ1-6	CAWKVGQVGRSPLHF	TGTGCCTGGAAGGTCGGACAGGTCGGTAGGTCACCCCTCCACTTT
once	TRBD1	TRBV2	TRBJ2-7	CASSDRDSWTYEQYF	TGTGCCAGCAGTGACCGGGACAGCTGGACCTACGAGCAGTACTTC
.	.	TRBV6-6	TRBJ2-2	CASSYSVRGTGELFF	TGTGCCAGCAGTTACTCGGTGAGGGGGACCGGGGAGCTGTTTTTT
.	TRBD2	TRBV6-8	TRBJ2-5	CASSYYGLAGLQETQYF	TGTGCCAGCAGTTACTATGGACTAGCGGGCCTCCAAGAGACCCAGTACTTC
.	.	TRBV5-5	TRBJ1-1	CASSFRPQGSLNTEAFF	TGTGCCAGCAGCTTCAGGCCTCAGGGATCCCTGAACACTGAAGCTTTCTTT
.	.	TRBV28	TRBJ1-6	CASRQGQEYSPLHF	TGTGCCAGCAGACAGGGTCAAGAGTATTCACCCCTCCACTTT
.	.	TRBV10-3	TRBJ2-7	CAVSEPGLLEQYF	TGTGCCGTCAGTGAGCCGGGACTCCTTGAGCAGTACTTC
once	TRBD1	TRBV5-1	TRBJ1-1	CASSLRDRVFLNTEAFF	TGCGCCAGCAGCTTGAGGGACAGGGTGTTTTTGAACACTGAAGCTTTCTTT
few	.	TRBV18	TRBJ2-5	CASSPPSLKETQYF	TGTGCCAGCTCACCACCGAGTCTTAAAGAGACCCAGTACTTC
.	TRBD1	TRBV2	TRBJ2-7	CASRGQGGSYEQYF	TGTGCCAGCAGGGGACAGGGAGGTAGCTACGAGCAGTACTTC
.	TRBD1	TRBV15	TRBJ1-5	CATSGRDRGLQPQHF	TGTGCCACCAGCGGCCGGGACAGGGGGCTTCAGCCCCAGCATTTT
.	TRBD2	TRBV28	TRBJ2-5	CASTSPSGDWQETQYF	TGTGCCAGCACCAGTCCTAGCGGGGACTGGCAAGAGACCCAGTACTTC
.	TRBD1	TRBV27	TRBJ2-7	CATLNLGQGIYEQYF	TGTGCCACCCTGAATCTAGGACAGGGAATCTACGAGCAGTACTTC
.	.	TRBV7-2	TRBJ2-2	CASSADRNTGELFF	TGTGCCAGCAGCGCGGACAGGAACACCGGGGAGCTGTTTTTT
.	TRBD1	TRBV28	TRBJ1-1	CASRLSPGQMNTEAFF	TGTGCCAGCAGGCTGAGCCCGGGACAGATGAACACTGAAGCTTTCTTT
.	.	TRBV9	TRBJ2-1	CASSPQGGGGEQFF	TGTGCCAGCAGCCCACAGGGGGGGGGTGGGGAGCAGTTCTTC
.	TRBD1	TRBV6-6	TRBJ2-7	CASSPDRGPPYEQYF	TGTGCCAGCAGTCCCGACAGGGGGCCCCCCTACGAGCAGTACTTC
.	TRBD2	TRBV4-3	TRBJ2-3	CASSQGTSEVDTQYF	TGCGCCAGCAGCCAAGGGACTAGCGAAGTGGATACGCAGTATTTT